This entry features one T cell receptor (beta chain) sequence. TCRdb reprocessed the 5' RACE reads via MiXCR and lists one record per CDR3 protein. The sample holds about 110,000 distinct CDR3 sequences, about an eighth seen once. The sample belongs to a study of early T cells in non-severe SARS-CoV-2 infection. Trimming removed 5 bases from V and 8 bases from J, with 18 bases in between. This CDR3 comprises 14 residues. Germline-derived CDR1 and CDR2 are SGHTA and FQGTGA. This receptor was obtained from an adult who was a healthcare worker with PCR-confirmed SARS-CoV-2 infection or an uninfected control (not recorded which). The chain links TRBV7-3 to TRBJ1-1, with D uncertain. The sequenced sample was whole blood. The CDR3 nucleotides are TGTGCCAGCAGCGCCGCTGGGAACCCCAACGAAGCTTTCTTT. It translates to CASSAAGNPNEAFF.